A single sample is the source of the 5 T cell receptor beta chains below, sequenced in a study of regulatory T cells in long-lasting Graves disease. Time point noted: persistent/refractory GD, antithyroid drugs over 5 years with positive TRAb. PBMC-extracted RNA yielded the TCR library. Relying on iRepertoire HTBI primers and Arm-PCR of CDR3 regions, the team built TCR beta libraries. TCRdb re-analysed the multiplex PCR reads in MiXCR, keeping a single row per CDR3 protein. The data hold about 470,000 distinct CDR3 sequences, with about a fifth observed a single time. The sample was peripheral blood mononuclear cells (PBMCs), taken when the disease was refractory, from a patient treated with antithyroid drugs. The receptors originated from a female donor with Graves disease.

This clonotype appeared a few times. This chain connects TRBV28 to TRBJ1-3, with D perhaps matching TRBD1 (5 bases). Germline values: CDR1 MDHEN, CDR2 SYDVKM. The CDR3 is 16 amino acids. V lost 2 bases and J 0 bases, leaving 11 bases between the germline ends. The CDR3 protein is CASSLIPGTSGNTIYF. In DNA, the CDR3 is TGTGCCAGCAGTTTAATCCCAGGGACCTCTGGAAACACCATATATTTT.

On this clonotype: This could be a read error, since a much larger clone is one nucleotide away. The rearrangement links TRBV28 to TRBJ2-7, with D perhaps matching TRBD1 or TRBD2 (6 bases each). The germline V gene encodes CDR1 MDHEN and CDR2 SYDVKM. The CDR3 has 13 residues. Between the trimmed V and J ends, which lost 6 bases and 8 bases, there was a span of 17 bases. The CDR3 sequence is CASSPERRDKQYF. In DNA, the CDR3 is TGTGCCAGCAGCCCTGAGAGGAGGGACAAGCAGTACTTC.

This chain uses TRBV3-1 with TRBJ1-4, with 7 nucleotides matching TRBD1. CDR3 length: 13 residues. CDR1 and CDR2 from the germline V gene are LGHDT and YNNKEL (reference sequence). With V trimmed by 4 bases and J by 14 bases, 10 bases remained unmatched. The CDR3 DNA follows: TGTGCCAGCAGCCTTCGCGGAGGGGGCAATCTGTTTTTT. Its translation is CASSLRGGGNLFF. The full variable domain, with the rest looked up from reference TRBV3-1 and TRBJ1-4, is DTAVSQTPKYLVTQMGNDKSIKCEQNLGHDTMYWYKQDSKKFLKIMFSYNNKELIINETVPNRFSPKSPDKAHLNLHINSLELGDSAVYFCASSLRGGGNLFFGSGTQLSVL.

V gene TRBV20-1 combines with J gene TRBJ2-5, with 10 bases matching TRBD2. There are 16 residues in the CDR3. V lost 8 bases and J lost 5; bases outside the gene matches: 17. CDR1 is DFQATT, CDR2 SNEGSKA, per germline (reference sequence). Here the CDR3 reads CSSPPLAGAPRETQYF. The CDR3 DNA reads TGCAGTAGCCCCCCTCTAGCGGGAGCCCCCAGGGAGACCCAGTACTTC.

This clonotype has only a few counts. The rearrangement links TRBV12-3 or TRBV12-4 to TRBJ2-3; no reliable D call. V lost 2 bases to trimming and J lost 0 bases, with 6 bases between them. This CDR3 region has 14 residues. The CDR3 DNA reads as TGTGCCAGCAGTTTATGGAGTAGCACAGATACGCAGTATTTT. Encoded protein: CASSLWSSTDTQYF.